Listed below are T cell receptor beta chains from one sample, sequenced in a study of blood T cell repertoires in COVID-19. TCRdb keeps only in-frame clones here, not all; method: immunoSEQ multiplex PCR. Of around 76,000 clones in the sample, under 80% were seen once. The material sequenced was peripheral blood. The receptors shown here come from a woman older than 75 with active or convalescent COVID-19. Each CDR3 is given with its conserved first and last residue. Each record gives: CDR3 DNA, CDR3 protein, V gene, CDR3 length, J gene, clone size, D gene. A D gene is named only where the DNA matches it firmly. Rows may omit the clone size; those that give it use once, few, many or a size class.

TGTGCCTGGGAGACATCGGGAGAAAAACTGTTTTTT	CAWETSGEKLFF	TRBV30	12	TRBJ1-4	NA	NA
TGTGCCAGCAGTTTACCACATTTGGGTTCGGGGGAGACCCAGTACTTC	CASSLPHLGSGETQYF	TRBV28	16	TRBJ2-5	NA	NA
TGTGCCAGCAGCTTGTCCATGAACACTGAAGCTTTCTTT	CASSLSMNTEAFF	TRBV5-8	13	TRBJ1-1	NA	NA
TGCGCCAGCAGCCAAGCGGGGGGCGGAAAGACCCAGTACTTC	CASSQAGGGKTQYF	TRBV4-3	14	TRBJ2-5	once	NA
TGCGCCAGCAGCTTAGGACAGGGGACAGGAAATGAGCAGTTCTTC	CASSLGQGTGNEQFF	TRBV5-1	15	TRBJ2-1	NA	TRBD1
TGTGCCAGCAGCCCGACGGACAGTTACGAGCAGTACTTC	CASSPTDSYEQYF	TRBV7-9	13	TRBJ2-7	NA	NA
TGTGCCAGCACCTCAACCAGGGGCCGCACTGAAGCTTTCTTT	CASTSTRGRTEAFF	TRBV2	14	TRBJ1-1	NA	NA
TGTGCCAGCAGTCGGCCGGGACAGGGGTTAGATACGCAGTATTTT	CASSRPGQGLDTQYF	TRBV27	15	TRBJ2-3	NA	TRBD1
TGTGCCAGCAGTTCACAGGGGTACGAGCAGTACTTC	CASSSQGYEQYF	TRBV12-3/TRBV12-4	12	TRBJ2-7	NA	TRBD1
TGTGCCAGCCAGGGGTTTTTAAATTCACCCCTCCACTTT	CASQGFLNSPLHF	TRBV6-6	13	TRBJ1-6	NA	NA
TGTGCCAGCAGGTGGGACAGCTCCTACGAGCAGTACTTC	CASRWDSSYEQYF	TRBV12-3/TRBV12-4	13	TRBJ2-7	few	TRBD1
TGCGCCAGCAGCTTGGCCGGGACAGAAAAAGAGACCCAGTACTTC	CASSLAGTEKETQYF	TRBV5-1	15	TRBJ2-5	few	TRBD1
TGTGCCAGCGCCCAGGGAACGGTGAACACTGAAGCTTTCTTT	CASAQGTVNTEAFF	TRBV2	14	TRBJ1-1	NA	NA
TGTGCCAGCACCGGGCCAGGGAAGGGAGATACGCAGTATTTT	CASTGPGKGDTQYF	TRBV5-4	14	TRBJ2-3	NA	NA
TGTGCCAGCAGCCAAACAGGGGCTCGTAACTATGGCTACACCTTC	CASSQTGARNYGYTF	TRBV3-1/TRBV3-2	15	TRBJ1-2	NA	TRBD1
TGTGCTAGCAGCTTAGAATTTGGGAGCTCCTACAATGAGCAGTTCTTC	CASSLEFGSSYNEQFF	TRBV7-7	16	TRBJ2-1	NA	NA
TGTGCCACCAGGGAGACTGGCGGGGAAGCCTACGAGCAGTACTTC	CATRETGGEAYEQYF	TRBV24-1	15	TRBJ2-7	NA	NA
TGTGCCAGCAGCTTAAATGCGGGGATAGGCGGGGAGCTGTTTTTT	CASSLNAGIGGELFF	TRBV7-3	15	TRBJ2-2	NA	NA
TGTGCCAGCAGCCCGTCCAAGGAGACTGGGGCCAACGTCCTGACTTTC	CASSPSKETGANVLTF	TRBV5-4	16	TRBJ2-6	NA	NA
TGTGCCAGCACCCGGCGGGGGGAATTAAATGAAAAACTGTTTTTT	CASTRRGELNEKLFF	TRBV7-2	15	TRBJ1-4	NA	NA
TGTGCCAGCTCAACCGGGACAGACAAAAACATTCAGTACTTC	CASSTGTDKNIQYF	TRBV18	14	TRBJ2-4	NA	TRBD1
TGCAGCGTTTCCCCGGGACAGGGGGCGGAACTGTTTTTT	CSVSPGQGAELFF	TRBV29-1	13	TRBJ1-4	few	TRBD1
TGTGCCAGCAGCGTGCCTCCGGGGACAGGGTTTTCCTACGAGCAGTACTTC	CASSVPPGTGFSYEQYF	TRBV7-9	17	TRBJ2-7	NA	TRBD1
TGTGCCAGCAGCTTATTGAGGCAAGAGACCCAGTACTTC	CASSLLRQETQYF	TRBV7-2	13	TRBJ2-5	few	NA
TGTGCCAGTAGTGCTCTGACAGGGGGCAGATTAGAGACCCAGTACTTC	CASSALTGGRLETQYF	TRBV19	16	TRBJ2-5	NA	TRBD1
TGTGCCAGCAGTTTATTTCCAGGGGGTTATGGCTACACCTTC	CASSLFPGGYGYTF	TRBV27	14	TRBJ1-2	NA	TRBD1
TGTGCCAGCAGTCAAGACAGGGCTGGAAACACCATATATTTT	CASSQDRAGNTIYF	TRBV3-1/TRBV3-2	14	TRBJ1-3	NA	TRBD1
TGTGCCAGCAGCTCGCCCGGGACTTACACAGATACGCAGTATTTT	CASSSPGTYTDTQYF	TRBV7-2	15	TRBJ2-3	once	NA
TGCGCCAGCAGCTTGGCTGGAGGTCAGGACACCGGGGAGCTGTTTTTT	CASSLAGGQDTGELFF	TRBV5-1	16	TRBJ2-2	NA	NA
TGTGCCATCAGTGAGGCCAGGGACAGGGGAGACACTGAAGCTTTCTTT	CAISEARDRGDTEAFF	TRBV10-3	16	TRBJ1-1	NA	TRBD1
TGTGCCACCAGCAGAGCTCAGGACAGGGGGGACACTGAAGCTTTCTTT	CATSRAQDRGDTEAFF	TRBV15	16	TRBJ1-1	NA	TRBD1
TGTGCCAGCAGGAAGCAGGGGATGGGAGAAAAACTGTTTTTT	CASRKQGMGEKLFF	TRBV6-1	14	TRBJ1-4	NA	NA
TGTGCCAGCAGTTCGCAGGGTTTATACGAGCAGTACTTC	CASSSQGLYEQYF	TRBV6-2/TRBV6-3	13	TRBJ2-7	NA	NA
TGTGCCAGCAGCCTACAGGGGCAAGAGGGAAAACTGTTTTTT	CASSLQGQEGKLFF	TRBV6-2/TRBV6-3	14	TRBJ1-4	once	TRBD1
TGTGCCAGCAGTTCCCTTCGACAGGGGAACATTCAGTACTTC	CASSSLRQGNIQYF	TRBV2	14	TRBJ2-4	NA	TRBD1
TGTGCCAGCAGCGCCGGGGGGTCTTCCTACAATGAGCAGTTCTTC	CASSAGGSSYNEQFF	TRBV9	15	TRBJ2-1	NA	TRBD2
TGTGCCAGCAGTTTTTGGGGGCAGGATAATTCACCCCTCCACTTT	CASSFWGQDNSPLHF	TRBV27	15	TRBJ1-6	NA	NA
TGTGCCAGCAGCTCCGGGACTAGCGGCACGAGCTCCTACAATGAGCAGTTCTTC	CASSSGTSGTSSYNEQFF	TRBV5-4	18	TRBJ2-1	NA	TRBD2
TGTGCCAGCAGTTACTACAGGACAGGGGGCGCGGGCTACACCTTC	CASSYYRTGGAGYTF	TRBV6-5	15	TRBJ1-2	NA	TRBD1
TGTGCCAGCAGCTTCCACGGGGACACCGGGGAGCTGTTTTTT	CASSFHGDTGELFF	TRBV7-2	14	TRBJ2-2	NA	NA
TGTGCCAGCAGTTTAAAGGTCACAGGGGGCGCGGGGACCTATAATTCACCCCTCCACTTT	CASSLKVTGGAGTYNSPLHF	TRBV27	20	TRBJ1-6	NA	TRBD1
TGTGCCAGCAGCGTTAGCGGGGGGGCCCGGGAGCTGTTTTTT	CASSVSGGARELFF	TRBV9	14	TRBJ2-2	NA	TRBD2
TGTGCCAGTAGTATCAGTTGGGCAGGGGGAGACACCGGGGAGCTGTTTTTT	CASSISWAGGDTGELFF	TRBV19	17	TRBJ2-2	NA	TRBD1
TGTGCCATGGGGACAGAAGTAGGATCTTCGCAGTACTTC	CAMGTEVGSSQYF	TRBV10-3	13	TRBJ2-7	NA	TRBD1
TGTGCCCACGCGGGGGACTTGAATTCACCCCTCCACTTT	CAHAGDLNSPLHF	TRBV30	13	TRBJ1-6	few	NA
TGTGCCAGCAGCCAAGAAGGGACAGGGGGCGCGGGGGACACTGAAGCTTTCTTT	CASSQEGTGGAGDTEAFF	TRBV3-1/TRBV3-2	18	TRBJ1-1	NA	TRBD1
TGTGCCAGCAGCTTACAAGCTGAGGACATTCAGTACTTC	CASSLQAEDIQYF	TRBV7-2	13	TRBJ2-4	NA	NA
TGTGCCAGCAGCTCAAGCGCAGCAGAGAACTATGGCTACACCTTC	CASSSSAAENYGYTF	TRBV7-9	15	TRBJ1-2	NA	NA
TGCGCCAGCAGGGTTGGAGTTACTAATGAAAAACTGTTTTTT	CASRVGVTNEKLFF	TRBV5-1	14	TRBJ1-4	NA	NA
TGTGCCAGCAGTGAGGGCAGGTACGGCTACACCTTC	CASSEGRYGYTF	TRBV6-1	12	TRBJ1-2	NA	NA
TGTGCCAGCAGCTCTACAGGGGGGGGACTCTATACGCAGTATTTT	CASSSTGGGLYTQYF	TRBV5-8	15	TRBJ2-3	NA	NA
TGTGCCAGCAGCTTAAGAACCACAGGGCCCCAGTACTTC	CASSLRTTGPQYF	TRBV7-8	13	TRBJ2-5	few	NA
TGTGCCAGCAGCGTAGGGGGACAGGGTATCAAAAACATTCAGTACTTC	CASSVGGQGIKNIQYF	TRBV9	16	TRBJ2-4	NA	TRBD1